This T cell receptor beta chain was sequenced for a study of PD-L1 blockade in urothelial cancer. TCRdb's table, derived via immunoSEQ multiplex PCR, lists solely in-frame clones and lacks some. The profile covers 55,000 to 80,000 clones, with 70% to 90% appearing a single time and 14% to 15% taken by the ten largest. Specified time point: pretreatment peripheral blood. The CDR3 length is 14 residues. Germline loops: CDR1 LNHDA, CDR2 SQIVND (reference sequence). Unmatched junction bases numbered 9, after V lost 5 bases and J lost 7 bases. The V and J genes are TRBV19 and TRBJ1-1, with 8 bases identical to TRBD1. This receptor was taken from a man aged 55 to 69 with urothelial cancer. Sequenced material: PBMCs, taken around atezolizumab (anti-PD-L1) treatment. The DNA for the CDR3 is TGTGCCAGTAGTGCCCGACAGGGGCTAGATGAAGCTTTCTTT. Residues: CASSARQGLDEAFF.